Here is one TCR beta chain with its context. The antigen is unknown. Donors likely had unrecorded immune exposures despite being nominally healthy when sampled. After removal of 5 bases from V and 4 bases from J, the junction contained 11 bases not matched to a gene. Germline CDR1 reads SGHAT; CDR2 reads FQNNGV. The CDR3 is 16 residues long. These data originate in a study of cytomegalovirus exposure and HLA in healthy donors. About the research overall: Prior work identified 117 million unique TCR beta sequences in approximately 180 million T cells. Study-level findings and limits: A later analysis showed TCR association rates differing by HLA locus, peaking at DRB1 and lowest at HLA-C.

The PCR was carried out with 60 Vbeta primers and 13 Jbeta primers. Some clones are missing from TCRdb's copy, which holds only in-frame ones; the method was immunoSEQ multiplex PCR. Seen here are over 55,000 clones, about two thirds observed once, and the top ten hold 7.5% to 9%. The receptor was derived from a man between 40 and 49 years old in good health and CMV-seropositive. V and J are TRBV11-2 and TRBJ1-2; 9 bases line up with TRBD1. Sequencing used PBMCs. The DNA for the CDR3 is TGTGCCAGCAGCCCCGGACGGGACAGGGCGATCTATGGCTACACCTTC. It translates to CASSPGRDRAIYGYTF.